One and the same sample provided the 5 T cell receptor beta chains below, sequenced in a study of blood T cells in healthy people across ages. A second PCR of roughly 6 to 12 cycles used a sample-barcoded 5' primer and a J-beta primer mix. TCRdb called the 5' RACE reads again in MiXCR, with one record for every CDR3 protein. The table includes about 900,000 distinct CDR3 sequences, roughly 48% detected once. Sequencing input: blood. Receptors originate from a man aged 25 to 40 in good health.

The rearrangement uses TRBV9 and TRBJ1-1; perhaps TRBD1 as D (5 bases). Trimming stripped 10 bases from V and 5 bases from J, with 15 bases between. CDR1 and CDR2 from the germline V gene are SGDLS and YYNGEE. CDR3 size: 12 residues. Written as DNA, the CDR3 is TGTGCCTGCGGGGGGGTGAGAACTGAAGCTTTCTTT. Protein: CACGGVRTEAFF.

In nucleotides, the CDR3 is TGTGCCAGCTACCCGCCGGCAGGGCGATCCACCGGGGAGCTGTTTTTT. Amino acids: CASYPPAGRSTGELFF. The chain combines TRBV6-1 with TRBJ2-2, with D perhaps matching TRBD1 (5 bases). This CDR3 spans 16 amino acids. The germline gives CDR1 MNHNS, CDR2 SASEGT. Trimming shortened V by 8 bases and J by 4 bases, and 20 bases separated the two germline ends.

There are a few counts of this clonotype. The chain carries TRBV29-1 and TRBJ1-2; 8 nucleotides line up with TRBD1. V lost 1 base to trimming and J lost 4 bases; unmatched junction nucleotides: 5. Germline values: CDR1 SQVTM, CDR2 ANQGSEA. CDR3 length: 14 amino acids. CDR3 DNA: TGCAGCGTTGAAGCACCAGACAGGGGCTATGGCTACACCTTC. Protein sequence: CSVEAPDRGYGYTF.

The chain uses TRBV20-1 and TRBJ1-5; no clear D gene. The germline V gene has CDR1 DFQATT and CDR2 SNEGSKA (reference sequence). This CDR3 region has 16 residues. Trimming pared 0 bases from V and 9 bases from J, leaving 21 bases between. CDR3 sequence reads: CSARDLKNSPFRPQHF. The CDR3 DNA reads as TGCAGTGCTAGAGATTTGAAAAACAGCCCTTTCCGGCCCCAGCATTTT.

This clonotype showed up just a few times. The chain combines TRBV20-1 with TRBJ2-7; D could derive from TRBD1 or TRBD2 (5 bases each). Germline CDR1 reads DFQATT; CDR2 reads SNEGSKA (reference sequence). Trimming removed 5 bases from V and 2 bases from J, with 13 bases in between. This CDR3 region has 13 residues. The CDR3: CSAGGGWTYEQYF. The DNA for the CDR3 is TGCAGTGCTGGGGGTGGATGGACCTACGAGCAGTACTTC.